The 8 T cell receptor beta chains in this list originate from one sample, sequenced in a study of shared T cell receptors in the human thymus. Using immunoSEQ multiplex PCR, the repertoire was profiled, and TCRdb retains in-frame clones only, with some absent. The table includes under 700,000 clones, 75% to 80% detected once. In addition, the sample was reused for a study of human thymus T cells.

The sample comprised thymocytes. All receptors come from a boy under two years old with a congenital heart defect.

Concerning this clone: The junction shows a germline mismatch at one end, possibly a read error. The rearrangement uses TRBV4-1 and TRBJ2-2; 8 bases agree with TRBD1. Germline CDR1 reads MGHRA; CDR2 reads YSYEKL. The CDR3 has 19 amino acids. CDR3 bases: TGCGCCAGCAGCCGCTCCGGGACAGGTTCATACCCGAAGACCGGGGAGCTGTTTTTT. Translated: CASSRSGTGSYPKTGELFF.

V and J are TRBV5-4 and TRBJ2-1; a weak D match, TRBD2 (5 bases). This CDR3 comprises 17 residues. Germline V gene sequence: CDR1 SGHNT, CDR2 YYREEE (reference sequence). Trimming took off 4 bases at V and 3 bases at J, with 20 bases between the two ends. The CDR3 DNA sequence: TGTGCCAGCAGCCACGTTGGAGGCCGGATGAGCTACAATGAGCAGTTCTTC. Its translation is CASSHVGGRMSYNEQFF.

This clone was observed once. The J gene is TRBJ1-5, the V gene TRBV2, with 7 bases identical to TRBD1. The germline V gene encodes CDR1 SNHLY and CDR2 FYNNEI. V lost 7 bases and J lost 4; bases outside the gene matches: 10. The CDR3 consists of 15 residues. The CDR3, as DNA: TGTGCCAGCACTTCATCCGGGACAGAAAATCAGCCCCAGCATTTT. Encoded protein: CASTSSGTENQPQHF.

V usage is TRBV29-1 and J usage is TRBJ1-2; D is ambiguous. Germline CDR1 reads SQVTM; CDR2 reads ANQGSEA. This CDR3 contains 13 residues. Deletions cut 5 bases from V and 0 bases from J, with 10 bases between. In DNA form, the CDR3 reads TGCAGCGTTACTCGGGGATCTAACTATGGCTACACCTTC. Its protein is CSVTRGSNYGYTF.

The rearrangement joins TRBV5-6 to TRBJ2-7, with TRBD2 as a possible D gene (5 bases). V lost 2 bases and J 5 bases, leaving 11 bases between the germline ends. This CDR3 has 13 amino acids. The germline gives CDR1 SGHDT, CDR2 YYEEEE. As DNA, the CDR3 is TGTGCCAGCAGCTTCTCTAGCAACCACGAGCAGTACTTC. Encoded protein: CASSFSSNHEQYF.

The chain recombines TRBV7-8 with TRBJ2-7; D perhaps matches TRBD1 (6 bases). The CDR3 is 15 residues long. Germline V gene lookup returns CDR1 SGHVS and CDR2 FQNEAQ. The V gene lost 3 bases and the J gene lost 7 bases, with 19 bases spanning the gap. The CDR3 nucleotides are TGTGCCAGCAGCTTGGGGGCGGTCCCAGTGGGAGAGCAGTACTTC. Its protein is CASSLGAVPVGEQYF.

This clone turned up a few times. The J gene is TRBJ2-2, the V gene TRBV7-2; 13 bases agree with TRBD2. There are 16 residues in the CDR3. Looked up from germline, CDR1 is SGHTA and CDR2 is FQGNSA. V lost 2 bases to trimming and J lost 7 bases; unmatched junction nucleotides: 4. The CDR3 is CASSLTSGRAVGELFF. The CDR3 DNA follows: TGTGCCAGCAGCTTAACTAGCGGGAGGGCTGTCGGGGAGCTGTTTTTT.

This rearrangement joins TRBV28 to TRBJ2-3; D not certain. CDR1 and CDR2 (germline): MDHEN, SYDVKM. The CDR3 extends over 15 amino acids. The V end was cut by 0 bases, the J end by 1 base, with 8 bases between. CDR3 coding DNA: TGTGCCAGCAGTTTATGCGACGCGGGCACAGATACGCAGTATTTT. Encoded protein: CASSLCDAGTDTQYF. The full variable domain, rest sourced from reference TRBV28 and TRBJ2-3, is DVKVTQSSRYLVKRTGEKVFLECVQDMDHENMFWYRQDPGLGLRLIYFSYDVKMKEKGDIPEGYSVSREKKERFSLILESASTNQTSMYLCASSLCDAGTDTQYFGPGTRLTVL.